The 5 T cell receptor beta chains below all came from one sample that was sequenced in a study of blood T cell repertoires in COVID-19. Repertoires were generated with immunoSEQ multiplex PCR, while TCRdb's copy carries only in-frame clones and drops some. This table holds about 200,000 clones, around nine tenths found once. Sample: peripheral blood. All receptors come from a man in his late teens or twenties with active or convalescent COVID-19.

The rearrangement joins TRBV10-3 to TRBJ2-1, with 7 bases identical to TRBD2. This CDR3 is 16 amino acids long. The germline gives CDR1 ENHRY, CDR2 SYGVKD. Unmatched junction bases numbered 16, after V lost 10 bases and J lost 4 bases. The CDR3 DNA is TGTGCCAGCGTCCCATCGACGGCGGGAGATTACAATGAGCAGTTCTTC. This encodes CASVPSTAGDYNEQFF.

V and J are TRBV3-1 (or the pseudogene TRBV3-2) and TRBJ2-1; no reliable D call. CDR3 size: 11 residues. Germline V gene lookup returns CDR1 LGHDT and CDR2 YNNKEL (reference sequence). Trimming left V 1 base short and J 8 bases short, with 3 bases between. CDR3 sequence (DNA): TGTGCCAGCAGCCAAGCGTATGAGCAGTTCTTC. Residues: CASSQAYEQFF.

The rearrangement links TRBV5-1 to TRBJ2-7, with D maybe TRBD2 (6 bases). The germline V and J ends were trimmed by 3 bases and 2 bases, with 9 bases remaining between them. The CDR3 has 13 amino acids. Germline V gene sequence: CDR1 SGHRS, CDR2 YFSETQ. DNA of the CDR3: TGCGCCAGCAGCTCCGGGAGCCCCTACGAGCAGTACTTC. Amino acids: CASSSGSPYEQYF. Full variable domain (remainder filled in from reference TRBV5-1 and TRBJ2-7): KAGVTQTPRYLIKTRGQQVTLSCSPISGHRSVSWYQQTPGQGLQFLFEYFSETQRNKGNFPGRFSGRQFSNSRSEMNVSTLELGDSALYLCASSSGSPYEQYFGPGTRLTVT.

This clone was detected a few times. The rearrangement uses TRBV3-1 (or the pseudogene TRBV3-2) and TRBJ2-1; TRBD2 might be the D (5 bases). The CDR3 extends over 16 amino acids. Trimming took 1 base from V and 6 from J, leaving 16 bases between them. Germline V gene data show CDR1 as LGHDT and CDR2 as YNNKEL (reference sequence). CDR3 nucleotide sequence: TGTGCCAGCAGCCAAGTTCGGGATTCGGGTGGCAATGAGCAGTTCTTC. Translated: CASSQVRDSGGNEQFF.

V gene TRBV5-4 combines with J gene TRBJ1-2; D uncertain. This CDR3 comprises 12 residues. Germline V CDR1 and CDR2: SGHNT, YYREEE (reference sequence). With 0 bases removed from V and 4 bases from J, the gap between germline ends came to 4 bases. This CDR3 reads CASSLGVYGYTF. The CDR3 region has the DNA TGTGCCAGCAGCTTGGGAGTCTATGGCTACACCTTC.